These 18 T cell receptor beta chains were all obtained from the same sample, sequenced in a study of cytomegalovirus exposure and HLA in healthy donors. The PCR ran on 60 Vbeta and 13 Jbeta primers. Assay used: immunoSEQ multiplex PCR; TCRdb lists only in-frame clones, some missing. The sample holds approximately 200,000 clones, 79% seen once. Sequencing was performed on PBMCs. These receptors all come from a girl aged 10 to 17 in good health and CMV-seropositive.

This CDR3 is CASQPGTSGGANTQYF. In DNA form, the CDR3 reads TGTGCCAGCCAACCCGGGACTAGCGGGGGGGCAAATACGCAGTATTTT. This chain joins TRBV25-1 and TRBJ2-3, with 16 bases fitting TRBD2. V gave up 8 bases and J gave up 7 bases; unmatched junction bases: 9. CDR1 MGHDK and CDR2 SYGVNS come from the germline V gene. The CDR3 contains 16 residues.

The chain has TRBV7-9 and TRBJ1-1, with a tentative D call TRBD1 (6 bases). The V gene lost 5 bases and the J gene lost 10 bases, with 11 bases spanning the gap. The CDR3 runs 11 residues. The V gene's germline CDR1 is SEHNR and CDR2 FQNEAQ (reference sequence). The CDR3 reads CASSPQGRAFF. The CDR3 region has the DNA TGTGCCAGCAGCCCCCAGGGGAGAGCTTTCTTT.

The genes are TRBV12-5 and TRBJ2-1; D is uncertain. Deletions cut 1 base from V and 7 bases from J, with 2 bases between. This CDR3 spans 11 amino acids. The germline gives CDR1 LGHNT, CDR2 FRNRAP. CDR3 residues: CASGLANEQFF. The CDR3 DNA follows: TGTGCTAGTGGTTTGGCGAATGAGCAGTTCTTC.

The chain couples TRBV5-4 to TRBJ2-5, with TRBD1 matching over 8 bases. V lost 4 bases, J lost 1 base, and 9 bases stayed unmatched. This CDR3 has 16 residues. In germline, CDR1 is SGHNT, CDR2 YYREEE (reference sequence). Written as DNA, the CDR3 is TGTGCCAGCAGCCAGACAACAGGGGGGCGCCAAGAGACCCAGTACTTC. Amino acid sequence: CASSQTTGGRQETQYF.

To note about this clone: This CDR3 is also generated by other DNA sequences in the sample. The gene calls are TRBV6-8 and TRBJ1-2; tentative D call: TRBD1 (5 bases). The CDR3 consists of 13 residues. V dropped 0 bases and J dropped 8 bases, with 10 bases sitting between them. Germline CDR1 reads MNHGY; CDR2 reads SAAAGT. The CDR3 is CASSYSGLRGYTF. CDR3 in DNA: TGTGCCAGCAGTTACTCGGGGCTAAGGGGCTACACCTTC.

This clone showed up just a few times. In DNA form, the CDR3 reads TGTGCCAGCAGCGTAACAGGGTCGGTGAGGGCCGGGGAGCTGTTTTTT. Protein: CASSVTGSVRAGELFF. The V and J genes are TRBV9 and TRBJ2-2; weak D call: TRBD1 (6 bases). V lost 1 base and J 6 bases, leaving 16 bases between the germline ends. Germline V gives CDR1 SGDLS, CDR2 YYNGEE. The CDR3 has 16 residues.

The CDR3 region is CASVESRRGLGPTDTQYF. DNA for the CDR3: TGTGCTAGTGTGGAGTCGCGCAGGGGTCTCGGCCCGACAGATACGCAGTATTTT. V and J are TRBV12-5 and TRBJ2-3; D may be TRBD1 (6 bases). CDR3 length equals 18 residues. Trimming removed 7 bases at V and 3 bases at J, with 26 bases between. Germline CDR1 is LGHNT and CDR2 is FRNRAP.

This clone occurred a few times. V is TRBV5-5 and J is TRBJ1-1; possibly TRBD1 for D (5 bases). Germline lookup yields CDR1 SGHKS and CDR2 YYEKEE (reference sequence). The CDR3 has 17 amino acids. V was shortened by 0 bases and J by 1 base, with 16 bases between the two germline ends. The CDR3 here is CASSLVGARERNTEAFF. The CDR3 region has the DNA TGTGCCAGCAGCTTGGTAGGGGCGCGGGAAAGGAACACTGAAGCTTTCTTT.

The chain has TRBV6-1 and TRBJ1-3; 9 nucleotides line up with TRBD1. Trimming at V came to 5 bases and at J to 2 bases, leaving 4 bases not matched to a gene. The CDR3 spans 15 residues. Looked up from germline, CDR1 is MNHNS and CDR2 is SASEGT. CDR3 coding DNA: TGTGCCAGCAGTCAACACAGGGGGCCTGGAAACACCATATATTTT. It yields the protein CASSQHRGPGNTIYF.

There are a few counts of this clone. V is TRBV27 and J is TRBJ1-1; 10 bases align to TRBD1. This CDR3 has 12 residues. Germline trimming cut 4 bases from V and 10 bases from J; bases unmatched to any gene: 3. Germline V gives CDR1 MNHEY, CDR2 SMNVEV (reference sequence). CDR3 in amino acids: CASSSWDRGAFF. The CDR3 DNA is TGTGCCAGCAGTTCCTGGGACAGGGGAGCTTTCTTT.

CDR3 sequence (DNA): TGCGCCAGCAGCCCACCCTTCCCATCGAGCGGGGGGGCCGAAAATGAGCAGTTCTTC. As protein: CASSPPFPSSGGAENEQFF. The rearrangement links TRBV4-1 to TRBJ2-1; 10 nucleotides line up with TRBD2. Germline V gene lookup returns CDR1 MGHRA and CDR2 YSYEKL. CDR3 size: 19 residues. V dropped 4 bases and J dropped 7; count of bases not matched to a gene: 19.

J is TRBJ2-1 and V is TRBV5-1; 10 bases fit TRBD1. V was clipped by 3 bases and J by 9 bases; unmatched bases: 15. The CDR3 extends over 17 amino acids. Per germline, CDR1 SGHRS and CDR2 YFSETQ. CDR3 region: CASSSYPGTGDDVEQFF. The CDR3 DNA reads TGCGCCAGCAGCTCATACCCCGGGACAGGGGACGATGTTGAGCAGTTCTTC.

This rearrangement joins TRBV25-1 to TRBJ2-5; TRBD2 matches 15 bases. CDR3 size: 15 residues. Germline V gene lookup returns CDR1 MGHDK and CDR2 SYGVNS. V gave up 5 bases and J gave up 5 bases; unmatched junction bases: 3. CDR3 in amino acids: CASSPGTSGGETQYF. CDR3 bases: TGTGCCAGCAGTCCCGGGACTAGCGGGGGGGAGACCCAGTACTTC.

The chain is built from TRBV11-2 and TRBJ2-1; 8 bases are a match to TRBD2. The CDR3 contains 16 residues. Trimming at V came to 2 bases and at J to 1 base, leaving 4 bases not matched to a gene. Germline CDR1 reads SGHAT; CDR2 reads FQNNGV. This CDR3 is CASSLRGGVSYNEQFF. CDR3 DNA sequence: TGTGCCAGCAGCTTACGGGGGGGGGTGTCCTACAATGAGCAGTTCTTC.

This rearrangement joins TRBV7-2 to TRBJ2-1; 8 nucleotides align to TRBD2. Germline values: CDR1 SGHTA, CDR2 FQGNSA. This CDR3 has 15 residues. J gave up 3 bases and V 5 bases, and 6 bases lay outside the gene matches. The CDR3 spells CASSRGRGDYNEQFF. As DNA, the CDR3 is TGTGCCAGCAGCCGAGGGCGGGGGGACTACAATGAGCAGTTCTTC.

The V gene is TRBV14, the J gene TRBJ2-4, with unresolved D. V lost 1 base and J lost 7, with 5 bases in between. Germline loops: CDR1 SGHDN, CDR2 FVKESK. The CDR3 extends over 12 amino acids. CDR3 DNA sequence: TGTGCCAGCAGCCAAGTGACTAACATTCAGTACTTC. It specifies CASSQVTNIQYF.

The rearrangement uses TRBV15 and TRBJ2-7, with D possibly TRBD1 on 6 matching bases. This CDR3 is 14 amino acids long. Germline V lookup: CDR1 LNHNV, CDR2 YYDKDF (reference sequence). With 5 bases removed from V and 3 bases from J, the gap between germline ends came to 14 bases. CDR3 region: CATSGRTVGYEQYF. The DNA for the CDR3 is TGTGCCACCAGCGGCCGGACAGTAGGCTACGAGCAGTACTTC.

CDR3 nucleotide sequence: TGTGCCAGCAGCTCGACAGGGTCCGGGGAGCTGTTTTTT. Protein: CASSSTGSGELFF. The rearrangement uses TRBV7-7 and TRBJ2-2; TRBD1 agrees at 7 bases. Germline V gene sequence: CDR1 SSHAT, CDR2 FNYEAQ (reference sequence). The CDR3 runs to 13 residues. Losses at the gene ends were 4 bases for V and 6 bases for J; bases not matched to a gene: 2.